Listed below are T cell receptor beta chains from one sample, sequenced in a study of T-cell memory formation after mild COVID-19. TCRdb recomputed calls from the 5' RACE reads with MiXCR, one row per CDR3 protein. The data show about 140,000 distinct CDR3 sequences, with roughly 14% seen just once and roughly 14% held by the top ten. The sample comprised PBMCs or a T cell subset sorted from them (not recorded which). The receptor source for this set is an adult woman who had mild COVID-19 (a few samples of this study predate the infection). Cell type and time point are not known. Each CDR3 is given with its conserved first and last residue. D genes are given only for firm matches.

J | D | V | CDR3
TRBJ2-1 | TRBD2 | TRBV5-4 | CASSLGAGGRYNEQFF
TRBJ2-7 | TRBD1 | TRBV19 | CASTVGTGDYEQYF
TRBJ2-2 | - | TRBV29-1 | CSVGLGVRAGELFF
TRBJ2-7 | - | TRBV5-1 | CASSWGTQDRYEQYF
TRBJ2-5 | TRBD1 | TRBV24-1 | CATSDPGTGRGETQYF
TRBJ2-1 | - | TRBV7-9 | CASSSGVREQFF
TRBJ2-1 | TRBD2 | TRBV5-1 | CASRPHFGEGNEQFF
TRBJ2-7 | TRBD2 | TRBV27 | CASHLSGAYEQYF
TRBJ2-5 | - | TRBV7-2 | CASSSQAGETQYF
TRBJ1-1 | TRBD1 | TRBV5-5 | CASSLGADRANTEAFF
TRBJ2-5 | TRBD1 | TRBV7-2 | CASSHGQGQETQYF
TRBJ2-1 | - | TRBV7-2 | CASRLGTEQFF
TRBJ2-5 | TRBD2 | TRBV5-1 | CASSFAAGKAETQYF
TRBJ2-7 | TRBD1 | TRBV10-3 | CAISLGQGIDYEQYF
TRBJ2-7 | - | TRBV24-1 | CATTQGFPSSLEQYF
TRBJ1-1 | TRBD1 | TRBV3-1 | CASSRGTGREAFF
TRBJ2-4 | TRBD1 | TRBV7-9 | CASSDTGTGNIQYF
TRBJ1-4 | TRBD1 | TRBV20-1 | CSAGTGAPGEKLFF
TRBJ1-1 | TRBD1 | TRBV11-2 | CASSLGGTGPMNTEAFF
TRBJ1-2 | - | TRBV7-3 | CASSLRQGGGYTF
TRBJ2-2 | TRBD1 | TRBV24-1 | CATSDPRQGGTGELFF
TRBJ2-7 | TRBD2 | TRBV7-2 | CASSPTSGVPGEQYF
TRBJ2-1 | - | TRBV15 | CALGGRPGGEQFF
TRBJ1-3 | - | TRBV9 | CASSVGGLLTGNTIYF
TRBJ1-2 | - | TRBV9 | CASAKSGWDYGYTF
TRBJ2-5 | - | TRBV6-5 | CASSYSRGPGETQYF
TRBJ2-1 | - | TRBV7-9 | CASSLGSREQFF
TRBJ2-3 | - | TRBV7-3 | CASSSRVTDTQYF
TRBJ1-1 | TRBD1 | TRBV30 | CAWGTGDRDTEAFF
TRBJ2-1 | - | TRBV7-2 | CASSFQGNEQFF
TRBJ2-5 | TRBD1 | TRBV7-6 | CASSHLGTGFGETQYF
TRBJ2-5 | TRBD2 | TRBV6-5 | CASRPGGGETQYF
TRBJ2-4 | TRBD1 | TRBV2 | CASSEALQGQSQNIQYF
TRBJ1-1 | - | TRBV29-1 | CSATGFMNTEAFF
TRBJ2-7 | TRBD2 | TRBV18 | CASSSGASLADYEQYF
TRBJ2-5 | TRBD2 | TRBV7-2 | CASSLAHSGRYQETQYF
TRBJ2-2 | - | TRBV24-1 | CATSARGSAAGELFF
TRBJ2-7 | TRBD1 | TRBV4-2 | CASSARWGTGEYEQYF
TRBJ1-3 | - | TRBV5-1 | CASSLYSGADSGNTIYF
TRBJ1-1 | - | TRBV30 | CAWSGGVNTEAFF
TRBJ2-7 | - | TRBV15 | CATSRASLVYEQYF
TRBJ1-1 | - | TRBV7-9 | CASSLVGRGNTEAFF
TRBJ1-5 | - | TRBV20-1 | CSARDTPSAATDNQPQHF
TRBJ1-5 | - | TRBV7-9 | CASRQDGQPQHF
TRBJ1-1 | - | TRBV27 | CASSRGIGLTEAFF
TRBJ2-7 | TRBD2 | TRBV12-3/TRBV12-4 | CASSRTSGRVYEQYF
TRBJ1-5 | - | TRBV12-3/TRBV12-4 | CASSPGPSNQPQHF
TRBJ2-7 | TRBD1 | TRBV12-3/TRBV12-4 | CASSSGQLYEQYF
TRBJ2-7 | - | TRBV19 | CASSRSISYEQYF
TRBJ2-3 | - | TRBV12-3/TRBV12-4 | CASSLGGNTQYF